The 28 T cell receptor beta chains given below trace back to one sample, sequenced in a study of blood T cell repertoires in COVID-19. Method: immunoSEQ multiplex PCR; TCRdb's copy keeps in-frame clones and lacks some. The table has over 120,000 clones, about four fifths seen once. Sequenced material: peripheral blood. The receptors were sampled from a woman aged 80 or over with acute or convalescent COVID-19.

V is TRBV5-1 and J is TRBJ1-1, with D possibly TRBD1 on 6 matching bases. Germline loops: CDR1 SGHRS, CDR2 YFSETQ. This CDR3 spans 15 amino acids. The ends were cut back, 0 bases at V and 2 bases at J, with 11 bases in the middle. The CDR3 reads CASSLEQGVNTEAFF. For the CDR3, the DNA is TGCGCCAGCAGCTTGGAACAGGGAGTAAACACTGAAGCTTTCTTT.

J is TRBJ2-1 and V is TRBV3-1 (or the pseudogene TRBV3-2); D is unresolved. This CDR3 is built from 14 residues. Germline-derived CDR1 and CDR2 are LGHDT and YNNKEL (reference sequence). V was clipped by 5 bases and J by 6 bases, with 14 bases between them. CDR3 DNA: TGTGCCAGCAGCTTCCAGGTGGCAGTCAATGAGCAGTTCTTC. Translated: CASSFQVAVNEQFF.

The rearrangement joins TRBV5-1 to TRBJ1-1; D not certain. This CDR3 spans 14 amino acids. Trimming pared 0 bases from V and 4 bases from J, leaving 10 bases between. The germline CDR1 and CDR2 sequences are SGHRS and YFSETQ. CDR3 protein: CASSLGGVTTEAFF. The DNA of the CDR3 is TGCGCCAGCAGCTTGGGCGGGGTTACCACTGAAGCTTTCTTT.

J is TRBJ2-1 and V is TRBV27; a possible D gene is TRBD1 (5 bases). Germline V CDR1 and CDR2: MNHEY, SMNVEV (reference sequence). This CDR3 contains 13 residues. The V end was cut by 4 bases, the J end by 11 bases, with 15 bases between. CDR3 nucleotides: TGTGCCAGCAGTTCTACGGTGACAGCTAAGCAGTTCTTC. Amino acid sequence: CASSSTVTAKQFF.

V gene TRBV2 combines with J gene TRBJ2-2; no definite D call. Germline V gene lookup returns CDR1 SNHLY and CDR2 FYNNEI. This CDR3 contains 14 residues. With 3 bases removed from V and 4 bases from J, the gap between germline ends came to 9 bases. CDR3 loop: CASSEGLSTGELFF. CDR3 coding DNA: TGTGCCAGCAGTGAGGGCCTCAGCACCGGGGAGCTGTTTTTT.

J is TRBJ2-3 and V is TRBV2, with D perhaps TRBD1 (6 bases). V shed 4 bases and J shed 4 bases, with 6 bases lying between them. Germline CDR1 SNHLY, CDR2 FYNNEI. The CDR3 extends over 12 amino acids. The CDR3 loop reads CASSGQADTQYF. CDR3 in DNA: TGTGCCAGCAGTGGACAGGCAGATACGCAGTATTTT.

This clone has just one count. This chain joins TRBV5-1 and TRBJ2-5, with TRBD2 matching 7 bases. Germline V gene lookup returns CDR1 SGHRS and CDR2 YFSETQ. The CDR3 length is 16 residues. Unmatched junction bases numbered 9, after V lost 4 bases and J lost 0 bases. The CDR3 nucleotides are TGCGCCAGCAGCCCCCCGGTGGGGGGGTACCAAGAGACCCAGTACTTC. This codes for CASSPPVGGYQETQYF.

The rearrangement joins TRBV2 to TRBJ2-7; 8 nucleotides match TRBD1. Germline CDR1 SNHLY, CDR2 FYNNEI. V was pared by 1 base and J by 5 bases, with 13 bases of the junction left unmatched. This CDR3 spans 17 amino acids. Written as DNA, the CDR3 is TGTGCCAGCAGTGAAGTTCAAGTGGGTGGACAGGGCCACGAGCAGTACTTC. This translates into CASSEVQVGGQGHEQYF.

The chain uses TRBV27 and TRBJ1-6; D remains unclear. In germline, CDR1 is MNHEY, CDR2 SMNVEV (reference sequence). Trimming left V 3 bases short and J 5 bases short, with 8 bases between. The CDR3 runs to 14 residues. The DNA for the CDR3 is TGTGCCAGCAGTTTTTCACAGAATAATTCACCCCTCCACTTT. This gives the protein CASSFSQNNSPLHF.

V usage is TRBV9 and J usage is TRBJ2-2; 11 nucleotides agree with TRBD2. Germline CDR1 and CDR2: SGDLS and YYNGEE. Unmatched junction bases numbered 7, after V lost 3 bases and J lost 6 bases. The CDR3 extends over 16 amino acids. The CDR3: CASSALSGGVAGELFF. The CDR3 nucleotides read TGTGCCAGCAGCGCCCTTAGCGGGGGGGTGGCCGGGGAGCTGTTTTTT.

The V and J genes are TRBV28 and TRBJ1-1; TRBD1 matches at 8 bases. The CDR3 consists of 15 residues. The V gene end was trimmed by 3 bases and the J gene end by 9 bases; junction bases not matched to a gene: 12. Germline CDR1 and CDR2: MDHEN and SYDVKM. In DNA, the CDR3 is TGTGCCAGCAGTTTGAATCATCCGGGACAGGTTAAAGCTTTCTTT. This codes for CASSLNHPGQVKAFF.

V gene TRBV2 combines with J gene TRBJ2-7; unclear D gene. Germline V gives CDR1 SNHLY, CDR2 FYNNEI. The CDR3 has 14 residues. Trimming left V 6 bases short and J 3 bases short, with 15 bases between. In DNA, the CDR3 is TGTGCCAGCAGACCCCGACGAACAGACTACGAGCAGTACTTC. Its translation: CASRPRRTDYEQYF.

CDR3 sequence reads: CASSGKGQGAGELFF. DNA for the CDR3: TGCGCCAGCAGCGGAAAAGGACAGGGCGCCGGGGAGCTGTTTTTT. The genes are TRBV5-1 and TRBJ2-2; TRBD1 matches at 8 bases. V shed 4 bases, J shed 6 bases, and the junction held 8 bases outside the gene matches. CDR1 SGHRS and CDR2 YFSETQ come from the germline V gene. CDR3 size: 15 residues.

The V call is TRBV7-2, the J call TRBJ1-2; a possible D gene is TRBD1 (5 bases). The CDR3 loop spans 15 amino acids. Trimming shortened V by 0 bases and J by 7 bases, and 15 bases separated the two germline ends. CDR1 is SGHTA, CDR2 FQGNSA, per germline. CDR3 residues: CASSLATAWGSGYTF. DNA of the CDR3: TGTGCCAGCAGCTTAGCCACAGCATGGGGCTCTGGCTACACCTTC.

The J gene is TRBJ2-7, the V gene TRBV5-1; D is perhaps TRBD2 (5 bases). The CDR3 extends over 16 amino acids. CDR1 is SGHRS and CDR2 is YFSETQ in the germline V gene. Trimming left V 6 bases short and J 0 bases short, with 19 bases between. The CDR3: CASTRGGEKSSYEQYF. CDR3 bases: TGCGCCAGCACCCGGGGTGGAGAGAAGAGCTCCTACGAGCAGTACTTC.

The chain couples TRBV19 to TRBJ2-5, with 7 bases identical to TRBD1. The CDR3 covers 12 residues. Looked up from germline, CDR1 is LNHDA and CDR2 is SQIVND (reference sequence). Trimming at V came to 10 bases and at J to 5 bases, leaving 7 bases not matched to a gene. The CDR3 spells CATRQGPETQYF. The CDR3 coding sequence is TGTGCCACTCGACAGGGCCCGGAGACCCAGTACTTC.

The rearrangement joins TRBV14 to TRBJ1-3, with unresolved D. The CDR3 consists of 11 residues. The germline CDR1 and CDR2 sequences are SGHDN and FVKESK. Trimming took off 3 bases at V and 10 bases at J, with 7 bases between the two ends. Written as DNA, the CDR3 is TGTGCCAGCAGCCATAGTGAAACCATATATTTT. The encoded protein is CASSHSETIYF.

V is TRBV4-1 and J is TRBJ2-6; 7 bases line up with TRBD1. There are 17 residues in the CDR3. With 1 base clipped from V and 0 bases from J, the junction kept 3 bases outside the gene matches. From germline, CDR1 is MGHRA and CDR2 YSYEKL. The CDR3 reads CASSQGAGGSGANVLTF. As DNA, the CDR3 is TGCGCCAGCAGCCAAGGGGCAGGGGGCTCTGGGGCCAACGTCCTGACTTTC.

The chain couples TRBV29-1 to TRBJ1-4, with 8 bases identical to TRBD1. Trimming removed 1 base from V and 5 bases from J; junction bases left unmatched: 6. This CDR3 has 15 residues. Germline V gene sequence: CDR1 SQVTM, CDR2 ANQGSEA. CDR3 loop: CSVEGGQGGNEKLFF. The CDR3 DNA follows: TGCAGCGTTGAAGGCGGACAGGGAGGAAATGAAAAACTGTTTTTT.

This clone appeared a single time. This chain links TRBV11-2 with TRBJ2-1; 9 bases are shared with TRBD2. V trimming: 1 base; J trimming: 3 bases; junction bases outside the gene matches: 4. The CDR3 consists of 16 residues. In germline, CDR1 is SGHAT, CDR2 FQNNGV. This chain's CDR3 is CASSLGRGGFYNEQFF. The CDR3 nucleotides are TGTGCCAGCAGCTTAGGGCGGGGGGGCTTCTACAATGAGCAGTTCTTC. Variable domain in full (rest from reference TRBV11-2 and TRBJ2-1): EAGVAQSPRYKIIEKRQSVAFWCNPISGHATLYWYQQILGQGPKLLIQFQNNGVVDDSQLPKDRFSAERLKGVDSTLKIQPAKLEDSAVYLCASSLGRGGFYNEQFFGPGTRLTVL.

This rearrangement joins TRBV2 to TRBJ1-1; TRBD1 matches 8 bases. V trimming: 5 bases; J trimming: 7 bases; junction bases outside the gene matches: 12. CDR1 and CDR2 from the germline V gene are SNHLY and FYNNEI. The CDR3 is 15 residues long. In nucleotides, the CDR3 is TGTGCCAGCAGTAGGCTTACCGGGACAGGCGGTGAAGCTTTCTTT. This translates into CASSRLTGTGGEAFF.

This chain connects TRBV9 to TRBJ1-2; possibly TRBD1 for D (6 bases). Germline-derived CDR1 and CDR2 are SGDLS and YYNGEE. The CDR3 covers 15 residues. The V and J ends lost 0 bases and 4 bases respectively, with 13 bases between them. This chain's CDR3 is CASSVGGGGSYGYTF. For the CDR3, the DNA is TGTGCCAGCAGCGTAGGGGGAGGGGGGAGCTATGGCTACACCTTC.

This chain uses TRBV6-5 with TRBJ1-2; 10 positions match TRBD1. Trimming cost V 5 bases and J 5 bases; bases outside gene matches: 5. The CDR3 is made up of 14 amino acids. CDR1 and CDR2 (germline): MNHEY, SVGAGI. The DNA of the CDR3 is TGTGCCAGCAGTCCGGACAGGGGGAGATATGGCTACACCTTC. This gives the protein CASSPDRGRYGYTF.

The rearrangement links TRBV5-1 to TRBJ2-1; 7 bases agree with TRBD1. Germline V gives CDR1 SGHRS, CDR2 YFSETQ. The CDR3 extends over 15 amino acids. The junction had 9 bases not matched to a gene; V was cut back by 3 bases and J by 6 bases. CDR3 nucleotides: TGCGCCAGCAGCTCTAACCGACAGGGACCCAATGAGCAGTTCTTC. Protein product: CASSSNRQGPNEQFF. Drawing the rest from reference TRBV5-1 and TRBJ2-1, the complete variable domain is KAGVTQTPRYLIKTRGQQVTLSCSPISGHRSVSWYQQTPGQGLQFLFEYFSETQRNKGNFPGRFSGRQFSNSRSEMNVSTLELGDSALYLCASSSNRQGPNEQFFGPGTRLTVL.

In its sample, this clone was seen a few times. The V call is TRBV4-2, the J call TRBJ1-4, with 7 bases fitting TRBD1. Unmatched junction bases numbered 4, after V lost 0 bases and J lost 12 bases. The CDR3 sequence is 13 residues long. Germline V gene sequence: CDR1 LGHNA, CDR2 YNFKEQ. The CDR3 DNA reads TGTGCCAGCAGCCAAGATGACAGGGAAGAACTGTTTTTT. It translates to CASSQDDREELFF.

The chain employs TRBV7-9 and TRBJ1-3; D remains ambiguous. The CDR3 is 16 amino acids. Trimming pared 1 base from V and 0 bases from J, leaving 10 bases between. Per the germline V gene, CDR1 is SEHNR and CDR2 is FQNEAQ (reference sequence). The DNA for the CDR3 is TGTGCCAGCAGCTTAGAAGCCCGGGTCTCTGGAAACACCATATATTTT. Encoded protein: CASSLEARVSGNTIYF.

V gene TRBV2 combines with J gene TRBJ1-2; TRBD1 matches 7 bases. With 4 bases clipped from V and 7 bases from J, the junction kept 12 bases outside the gene matches. CDR1 and CDR2 from the germline V gene are SNHLY and FYNNEI. The CDR3 is 15 amino acids. The CDR3 region has the DNA TGTGCCAGCAGTGGGCAGGGGGGCTGGAAGGCTGGCTACACCTTC. It yields the protein CASSGQGGWKAGYTF.

This clone appeared once. CDR3 DNA sequence: TGTGCCAGCAGGCCCGCAGGGGGCGGCTACAATGAGCAGTTCTTC. It codes for CASRPAGGGYNEQFF. The genes are TRBV7-9 and TRBJ2-1, with 8 bases identical to TRBD1. Germline CDR1 is SEHNR and CDR2 is FQNEAQ (reference sequence). This CDR3 spans 15 amino acids. The V and J ends lost 6 bases and 3 bases, in that order; junction bases with no gene match: 7. Complete variable domain (other parts from reference TRBV7-9 and TRBJ2-1): DTGVSQNPRHKITKRGQNVTFRCDPISEHNRLYWYRQTLGQGPEFLTYFQNEAQLEKSRLLSDRFSAERPKGSFSTLEIQRTEQGDSAMYLCASRPAGGGYNEQFFGPGTRLTVL.